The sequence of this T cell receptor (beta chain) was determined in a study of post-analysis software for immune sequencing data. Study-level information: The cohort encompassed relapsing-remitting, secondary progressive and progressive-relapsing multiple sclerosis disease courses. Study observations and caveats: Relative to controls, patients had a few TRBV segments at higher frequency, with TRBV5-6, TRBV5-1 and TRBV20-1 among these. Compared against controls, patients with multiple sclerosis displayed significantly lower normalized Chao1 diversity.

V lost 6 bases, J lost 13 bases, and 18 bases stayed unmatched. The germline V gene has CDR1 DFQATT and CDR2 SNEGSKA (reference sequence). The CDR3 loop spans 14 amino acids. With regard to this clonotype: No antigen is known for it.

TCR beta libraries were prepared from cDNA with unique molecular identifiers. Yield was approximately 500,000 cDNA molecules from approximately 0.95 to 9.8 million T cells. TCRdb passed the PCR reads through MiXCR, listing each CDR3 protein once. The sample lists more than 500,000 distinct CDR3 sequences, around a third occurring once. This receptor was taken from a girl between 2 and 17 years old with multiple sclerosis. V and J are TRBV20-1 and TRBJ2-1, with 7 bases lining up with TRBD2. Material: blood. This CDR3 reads CSARSPLGGETQFF. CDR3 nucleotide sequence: TGCAGTGCGCGTAGTCCCTTGGGGGGGGAGACCCAGTTCTTC.